The sequence of this T cell receptor beta chain was determined in a study of T cell responses to AZD1222 COVID-19 vaccine. The CDR3 covers 14 residues. Germline CDR1 reads SGHTA; CDR2 reads FQGTGA. Trimming removed 10 bases from V and 2 bases from J, with 16 bases in between. Libraries were prepared by immunoSEQ multiplex PCR; TCRdb keeps only in-frame clonotypes and omits some of them. The sample includes about 140,000 clones, roughly 91% of them seen just once. This receptor was obtained from an adult in good health. The chain is built from TRBV7-3 and TRBJ2-3, with D possibly being TRBD2 (7 bases). Sequenced material: peripheral blood, taken on day 0 of AZD1222 vaccination. The CDR3 sequence: CAKPQGLPTDTQYF. The CDR3 DNA follows: TGTGCCAAACCACAGGGACTACCCACAGATACGCAGTATTTT.